This passage covers 12 T cell receptor beta chains from one sample sequenced in a study of shared clonotypes between healthy human individuals. Terminally differentiated effector memory CD45RA+ cells were excluded from the naive CD8 cells, which were CD45RO-negative and positively selected for CCR7. The assay was immunoSEQ multiplex PCR, and TCRdb's table has in-frame clones only and misses some. The sample lists 2 million to 2.5 million clones; about 92% were seen once. The specimen was naive CD8+ T cells from PBMCs. These receptor sequences come from a young man in good health. Some clones in this sample may be carry-over from other donors' samples.

The chain joins TRBV7-9 to TRBJ2-3, with 10 bases identical to TRBD1. Trimming cost V 5 bases and J 0 bases; bases outside gene matches: 5. The CDR3 is 16 amino acids. In germline, CDR1 is SEHNR, CDR2 FQNEAQ (reference sequence). The CDR3 region is CASSARQGASTDTQYF. CDR3 DNA sequence: TGTGCCAGCAGCGCCCGACAGGGGGCTAGCACAGATACGCAGTATTTT.

J is TRBJ2-1 and V is TRBV7-8; D not certain. The CDR3 sequence is 12 residues long. V lost 5 bases, J lost 4 bases, and 6 bases lay in between. Germline V lookup: CDR1 SGHVS, CDR2 FQNEAQ. The CDR3 loop is CASSNKYNEQFF. The CDR3 DNA follows: TGTGCCAGCAGCAACAAATACAATGAGCAGTTCTTC.

This clone appeared a single time. Other DNA sequences of this sample code for an identical CDR3. The CDR3 DNA reads as TGCAGCGTTGCAGGCGGGAGCTCCTACGAGCAGTACTTC. It specifies CSVAGGSSYEQYF. The rearrangement joins TRBV29-1 to TRBJ2-7, with TRBD2 identical over 7 bases. Germline CDR1 is SQVTM and CDR2 is ANQGSEA. V shed 4 bases, J shed 0 bases, and the junction held 3 bases outside the gene matches. This CDR3 region has 13 residues.

The chain uses TRBV27 and TRBJ2-7, with 8 bases fitting TRBD1. The ends lost 5 bases at V and 5 bases at J; junction bases unmatched: 8. CDR3 length equals 14 residues. Germline lookup yields CDR1 MNHEY and CDR2 SMNVEV (reference sequence). Here the CDR3 DNA reads TGTGCCAGCAGTCCTCGACAGGGGTGGAACGAGCAGTACTTC. Its translation is CASSPRQGWNEQYF.

The chain joins TRBV27 to TRBJ1-2; weak D call: TRBD1 (5 bases). This CDR3 has 16 residues. V lost 4 bases and J 3 bases, leaving 18 bases between the germline ends. The germline gives CDR1 MNHEY, CDR2 SMNVEV (reference sequence). The CDR3 protein is CASSSFPGRKDYGYTF. CDR3 DNA sequence: TGTGCCAGCAGTTCCTTTCCGGGACGTAAAGACTATGGCTACACCTTC.

V usage is TRBV19 and J usage is TRBJ2-2, with 7 bases matching TRBD2. This CDR3 has 17 amino acids. The trim removed 1 base at V and 3 bases at J, leaving 8 bases unmatched. Germline V gene data show CDR1 as LNHDA and CDR2 as SQIVND (reference sequence). In DNA, the CDR3 is TGTGCCAGTAGTATAGTTAGAGGGGAGGGCTACACCGGGGAGCTGTTTTTT. Residues: CASSIVRGEGYTGELFF.

This clone appeared once. The V and J genes are TRBV29-1 and TRBJ2-5; D is unresolved. TRBJ2-7 explains the end of the DNA better; the J call may be wrong. The CDR3 loop spans 14 amino acids. Germline assignment: CDR1 SQVTM and CDR2 ANQGSEA. The CDR3, as DNA: TGCAGCGTTGAAGGAGTGAAGGGATCCTACGAGCAGTACTTC. Protein: CSVEGVKGSYEQYF.

This rearrangement joins TRBV27 to TRBJ2-1; no firm D call. V lost 5 bases, J lost 5 bases, and 19 bases lay in between. CDR1 and CDR2 (germline): MNHEY, SMNVEV (reference sequence). CDR3 length equals 16 residues. CDR3: CASSPRLLGDHNEQFF. CDR3 bases: TGTGCCAGCAGTCCGCGACTCCTTGGGGATCACAATGAGCAGTTCTTC.

This clone was recorded once. The J gene is TRBJ2-1, the V gene TRBV5-6; 8 nucleotides align to TRBD2. The CDR3 runs to 16 residues. With V trimmed by 1 base and J by 1 base, 4 bases remained unmatched. Germline loops: CDR1 SGHDT, CDR2 YYEEEE. This CDR3 is CASSLFGGESYNEQFF. In nucleotides, the CDR3 is TGTGCCAGCAGCTTGTTCGGGGGGGAATCCTACAATGAGCAGTTCTTC.

This chain joins TRBV7-9 and TRBJ2-7, with D maybe TRBD1 (6 bases). The CDR3 contains 14 residues. V was pared by 5 bases and J by 4 bases, with 15 bases between. Germline CDR1 SEHNR, CDR2 FQNEAQ (reference sequence). This CDR3 is CASSPSGTPYEQYF. The CDR3 nucleotides read TGTGCCAGCAGCCCTTCCGGGACACCTTACGAGCAGTACTTC.

This chain uses TRBV28 with TRBJ1-6, with D unresolved. Trimming removed 2 bases at V and 9 bases at J, with 8 bases between. The CDR3 spans 13 residues. From germline, CDR1 is MDHEN and CDR2 SYDVKM. The CDR3 DNA sequence: TGTGCCAGCAGTTTAATCCGCAGTTCACCCCTCCACTTT. Encoded protein: CASSLIRSSPLHF.

The chain employs TRBV5-1 and TRBJ2-3; D may match TRBD1 or TRBD2 (5 bases each). The CDR3 covers 14 residues. Germline loops: CDR1 SGHRS, CDR2 YFSETQ. Trimming pared 6 bases from V and 1 base from J, leaving 12 bases between. The CDR3 DNA reads TGCGCCAGCATGGGGGTTGGTGGCACAGATACGCAGTATTTT. This sequence encodes CASMGVGGTDTQYF.